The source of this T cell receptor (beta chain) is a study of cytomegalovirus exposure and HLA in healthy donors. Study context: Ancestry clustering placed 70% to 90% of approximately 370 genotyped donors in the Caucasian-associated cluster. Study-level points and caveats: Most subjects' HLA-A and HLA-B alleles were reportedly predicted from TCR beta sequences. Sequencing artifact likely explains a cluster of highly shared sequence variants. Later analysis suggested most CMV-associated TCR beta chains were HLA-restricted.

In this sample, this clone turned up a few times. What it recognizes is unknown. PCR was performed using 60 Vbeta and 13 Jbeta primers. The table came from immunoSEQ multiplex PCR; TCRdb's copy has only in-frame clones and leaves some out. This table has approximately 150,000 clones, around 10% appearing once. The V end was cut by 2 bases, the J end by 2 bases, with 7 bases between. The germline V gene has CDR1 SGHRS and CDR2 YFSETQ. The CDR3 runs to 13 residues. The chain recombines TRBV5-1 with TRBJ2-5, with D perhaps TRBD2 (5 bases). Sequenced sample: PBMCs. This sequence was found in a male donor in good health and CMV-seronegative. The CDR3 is CASSFREQETQYF. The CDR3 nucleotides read TGCGCCAGCAGCTTTAGGGAGCAAGAGACCCAGTACTTC.